The text below deals with one T cell receptor (beta chain). The data derive from a study of T cell changes during pregnancy in multiple sclerosis. Sequencing used immunoSEQ multiplex PCR; TCRdb keeps in-frame clones, though not all of them. Of around 59,000 clones listed, over 90% are singletons. The CDR3 is 14 residues long. Trimming stripped 1 base from V and 3 bases from J, with 10 bases between. Germline CDR1 is SGHTA and CDR2 is FQGNSA. The sequencing here drew on peripheral blood, taken in the first trimester of pregnancy. This receptor was taken from a female donor with multiple sclerosis, enrolled in a pregnancy study. This chain links TRBV7-2 with TRBJ2-7, with D possibly TRBD1 on 6 matching bases. This chain's CDR3 is CASSLGTALYEQYF. For the CDR3, the DNA is TGTGCCAGCAGCTTAGGGACAGCGCTCTACGAGCAGTACTTC.